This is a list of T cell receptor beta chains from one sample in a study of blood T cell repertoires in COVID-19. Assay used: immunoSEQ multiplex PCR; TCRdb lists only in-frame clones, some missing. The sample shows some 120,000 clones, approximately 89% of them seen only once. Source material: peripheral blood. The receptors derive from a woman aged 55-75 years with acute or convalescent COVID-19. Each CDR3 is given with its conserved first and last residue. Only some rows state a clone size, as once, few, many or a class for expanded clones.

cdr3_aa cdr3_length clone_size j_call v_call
CASSLARFWGQREETQYF 18 NA TRBJ2-5 TRBV7-8
CASSFFKAGSYNEQFF 16 NA TRBJ2-1 TRBV27
CASSRFGLAGAYEQYF 16 once TRBJ2-7 TRBV5-1
CASTRTSGYTDTQYF 15 NA TRBJ2-3 TRBV9
CASSSGGLDLNEQFF 15 NA TRBJ2-1 TRBV7-9
CSVRETARQPQHF 13 NA TRBJ1-5 TRBV29-1
CASSLDSGTSTDTQYF 16 NA TRBJ2-3 TRBV5-1
CASSLDRVVEKLFF 14 NA TRBJ1-4 TRBV28
CASSSPPYRVFQPQHF 16 NA TRBJ1-5 TRBV19
CASSWTGNRLEQYF 14 NA TRBJ2-7 TRBV7-9
CAISEPSGGIRSGNTIYF 18 NA TRBJ1-3 TRBV10-3
CASSLAVRDRVNGYTF 16 few TRBJ1-2 TRBV7-9
CASSNEGTGLYEQYF 15 NA TRBJ2-7 TRBV5-1
CASSVAIQTNQPQHF 15 NA TRBJ1-5 TRBV9
CATSDFPSGSSYNEQFF 17 once TRBJ2-1 TRBV24-1
CASSGHKGTGELFF 14 NA TRBJ2-2 TRBV3-1/TRBV3-2
CSVVRWQGMGETQYF 15 few TRBJ2-5 TRBV29-1
CATTEGGIYGYTF 13 NA TRBJ1-2 TRBV28
CASSFWGLTGELFF 14 NA TRBJ2-2 TRBV13
CASSKRGRDRDEKLFF 16 once TRBJ1-4 TRBV21-1
CASTRTGSTDTQYF 14 NA TRBJ2-3 TRBV19
CASSAGAGQYEQFF 14 NA TRBJ2-1 TRBV9
CASSIKTSGRNEQFF 15 NA TRBJ2-1 TRBV19
CATGTPNQPQHF 12 NA TRBJ1-5 TRBV5-4
CAWSALGLAGELFF 14 NA TRBJ2-2 TRBV30
CATSESWPYNEQFF 14 NA TRBJ2-1 TRBV24-1
CASSQEVGAPFNEQFF 16 NA TRBJ2-1 TRBV3-1/TRBV3-2
CASSEFIWSTEAFF 14 NA TRBJ1-1 TRBV6-1
CASSDQADYGYTF 13 NA TRBJ1-2 TRBV2
CASGTTTGFNEQFF 14 NA TRBJ2-1 TRBV6-6
CASSLAGGPYNEQFF 15 NA TRBJ2-1 TRBV28
CASSQAAGGVYGYTF 15 once TRBJ1-2 TRBV4-1
CASSLLGRDNSPLHF 15 once TRBJ1-6 TRBV27
CASSPRDTLRGYTF 14 NA TRBJ1-2 TRBV18
CASSPTGGANTGELFF 16 NA TRBJ2-2 TRBV3-1/TRBV3-2
CSVERDYSYNEQFF 14 NA TRBJ2-1 TRBV29-1
CASSIRTSSTPQETQYF 17 NA TRBJ2-5 TRBV19
CASSLTREATDTQYF 15 NA TRBJ2-3 TRBV7-8
CASSSTDTLYGYTF 14 NA TRBJ1-2 TRBV19
CASSPGTGAGAKNIQYF 17 NA TRBJ2-4 TRBV5-4
CASSWDSSNQPQHF 14 NA TRBJ1-5 TRBV7-9
CASSPDSNYGYTF 13 once TRBJ1-2 TRBV5-4
CASILSVGQGTEAFF 15 NA TRBJ1-1 TRBV6-6
CASSPAGGYNSPLHF 15 once TRBJ1-6 TRBV6-5
CSAGQGLAGWYNEQFF 16 NA TRBJ2-1 TRBV29-1
CAWSVLGEVETQYF 14 NA TRBJ2-5 TRBV30
CASSYSGERGGYTF 14 NA TRBJ1-2 TRBV6-5
CASRSPGNEKLFF 13 NA TRBJ1-4 TRBV28
CASSPWTENTEAFF 14 NA TRBJ1-1 TRBV18
CASSQVSSYNEQFF 14 NA TRBJ2-1 TRBV18
CASSLPGQGGIGELFF 16 NA TRBJ2-2 TRBV5-4
CASSPTGHGAKNIQYF 16 NA TRBJ2-4 TRBV19
CASRKPGLAGDTQYF 15 NA TRBJ2-3 TRBV5-1
CASRRDGSSYNEQFF 15 NA TRBJ2-1 TRBV5-1